Listed below are T cell receptor beta chains from one sample, sequenced in a study of cytomegalovirus exposure and HLA in healthy donors. Assay: immunoSEQ multiplex PCR; the TCRdb copy retains only in-frame clones and omits some. Counted here are around 180,000 clones, roughly 84% occurring once; the ten biggest clones make up roughly 6.5%. Source material: PBMCs. These receptors came from a man aged 18 to 35 in good health and CMV-seropositive. Both conserved end residues are trimmed from each CDR3.

j_call v_call cdr3_aa
TRBJ2-7 TRBV14 ASSKPIGRASESHEQY
TRBJ2-5 TRBV7-3 ASSLYGQRQETQY
TRBJ1-3 TRBV11-2 ASSLGLLSGNTIY
TRBJ1-5 TRBV28 ASSPRDRWGNQPQH
TRBJ1-5 TRBV9 ASSATGTLNQPQH
TRBJ2-6 TRBV5-8 ASGQGYSGANVLT
TRBJ2-7 TRBV7-6 ASSRVASGGAWQY
TRBJ2-7 TRBV27 ASSPPGLANQQY
TRBJ2-3 TRBV28 ASSLFTRAGGDTQY
TRBJ1-4 TRBV6-1 ASSEANRVNEKLF
TRBJ1-4 TRBV4-2 ASSQDARWTGGEKLF
TRBJ2-7 TRBV7-9 ASSSTVLTYEQY
TRBJ2-1 TRBV7-6 ASSLRAGGRALNEQF
TRBJ1-2 TRBV7-6 ASSAVVGGGYT
TRBJ2-3 TRBV28 ASSLARVGDTQY
TRBJ1-3 TRBV27 ASSLSQIWDSGWRNTIY
TRBJ2-7 TRBV27 ASTISGTGDYEQY
TRBJ1-2 TRBV28 ASSTGQGYGYT
TRBJ2-7 TRBV5-1 ASSLIGTGAYEQY
TRBJ2-7 TRBV27 ASSSVPRSSYEQY
TRBJ1-1 TRBV4-2 ASSQATGNTEAF
TRBJ1-2 TRBV27 ASSSGTGGAGYT
TRBJ1-2 TRBV19 ASGHDGYT
TRBJ2-2 TRBV28 ASSFAGNTGELF
TRBJ2-6 TRBV7-2 ASSSAGLAGPGANVLT
TRBJ2-7 TRBV9 ASSLGLAPSYEQY
TRBJ2-2 TRBV19 ASTLAGGSNTGELF
TRBJ2-3 TRBV27 ASSGGRTDTQY
TRBJ2-4 TRBV30 AWSGYGTFVY